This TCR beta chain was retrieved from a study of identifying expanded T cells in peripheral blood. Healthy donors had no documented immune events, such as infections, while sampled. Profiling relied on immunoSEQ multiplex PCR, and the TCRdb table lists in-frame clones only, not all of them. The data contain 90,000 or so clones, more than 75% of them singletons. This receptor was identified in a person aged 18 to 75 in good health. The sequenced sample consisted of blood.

Written as DNA, the CDR3 is TGTGCCAGCATCCCGCACACACAGGGGGTAGGGTCTTTCTTT. Encoded protein: CASIPHTQGVGSFF. The rearrangement uses TRBV7-2 and TRBJ1-1; the match to TRBD1 covers 8 bases. This CDR3 comprises 14 residues. V shed 7 bases and J 12 bases; nucleotides not matched to a gene: 16. CDR1 and CDR2 from the germline V gene are SGHTA and FQGNSA.